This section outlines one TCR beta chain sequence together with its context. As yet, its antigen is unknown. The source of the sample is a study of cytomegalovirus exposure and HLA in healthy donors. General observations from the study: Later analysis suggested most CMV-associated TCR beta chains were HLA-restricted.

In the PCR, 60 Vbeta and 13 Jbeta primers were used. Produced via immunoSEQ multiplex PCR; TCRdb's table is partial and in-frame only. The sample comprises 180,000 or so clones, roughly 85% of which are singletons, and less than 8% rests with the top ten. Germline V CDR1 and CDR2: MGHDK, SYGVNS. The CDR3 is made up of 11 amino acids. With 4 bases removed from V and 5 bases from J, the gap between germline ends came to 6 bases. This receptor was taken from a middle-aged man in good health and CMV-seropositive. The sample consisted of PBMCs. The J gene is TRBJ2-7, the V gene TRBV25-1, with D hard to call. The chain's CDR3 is CASSVSDEQYF. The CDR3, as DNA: TGTGCCAGCAGTGTATCAGACGAGCAGTACTTC.